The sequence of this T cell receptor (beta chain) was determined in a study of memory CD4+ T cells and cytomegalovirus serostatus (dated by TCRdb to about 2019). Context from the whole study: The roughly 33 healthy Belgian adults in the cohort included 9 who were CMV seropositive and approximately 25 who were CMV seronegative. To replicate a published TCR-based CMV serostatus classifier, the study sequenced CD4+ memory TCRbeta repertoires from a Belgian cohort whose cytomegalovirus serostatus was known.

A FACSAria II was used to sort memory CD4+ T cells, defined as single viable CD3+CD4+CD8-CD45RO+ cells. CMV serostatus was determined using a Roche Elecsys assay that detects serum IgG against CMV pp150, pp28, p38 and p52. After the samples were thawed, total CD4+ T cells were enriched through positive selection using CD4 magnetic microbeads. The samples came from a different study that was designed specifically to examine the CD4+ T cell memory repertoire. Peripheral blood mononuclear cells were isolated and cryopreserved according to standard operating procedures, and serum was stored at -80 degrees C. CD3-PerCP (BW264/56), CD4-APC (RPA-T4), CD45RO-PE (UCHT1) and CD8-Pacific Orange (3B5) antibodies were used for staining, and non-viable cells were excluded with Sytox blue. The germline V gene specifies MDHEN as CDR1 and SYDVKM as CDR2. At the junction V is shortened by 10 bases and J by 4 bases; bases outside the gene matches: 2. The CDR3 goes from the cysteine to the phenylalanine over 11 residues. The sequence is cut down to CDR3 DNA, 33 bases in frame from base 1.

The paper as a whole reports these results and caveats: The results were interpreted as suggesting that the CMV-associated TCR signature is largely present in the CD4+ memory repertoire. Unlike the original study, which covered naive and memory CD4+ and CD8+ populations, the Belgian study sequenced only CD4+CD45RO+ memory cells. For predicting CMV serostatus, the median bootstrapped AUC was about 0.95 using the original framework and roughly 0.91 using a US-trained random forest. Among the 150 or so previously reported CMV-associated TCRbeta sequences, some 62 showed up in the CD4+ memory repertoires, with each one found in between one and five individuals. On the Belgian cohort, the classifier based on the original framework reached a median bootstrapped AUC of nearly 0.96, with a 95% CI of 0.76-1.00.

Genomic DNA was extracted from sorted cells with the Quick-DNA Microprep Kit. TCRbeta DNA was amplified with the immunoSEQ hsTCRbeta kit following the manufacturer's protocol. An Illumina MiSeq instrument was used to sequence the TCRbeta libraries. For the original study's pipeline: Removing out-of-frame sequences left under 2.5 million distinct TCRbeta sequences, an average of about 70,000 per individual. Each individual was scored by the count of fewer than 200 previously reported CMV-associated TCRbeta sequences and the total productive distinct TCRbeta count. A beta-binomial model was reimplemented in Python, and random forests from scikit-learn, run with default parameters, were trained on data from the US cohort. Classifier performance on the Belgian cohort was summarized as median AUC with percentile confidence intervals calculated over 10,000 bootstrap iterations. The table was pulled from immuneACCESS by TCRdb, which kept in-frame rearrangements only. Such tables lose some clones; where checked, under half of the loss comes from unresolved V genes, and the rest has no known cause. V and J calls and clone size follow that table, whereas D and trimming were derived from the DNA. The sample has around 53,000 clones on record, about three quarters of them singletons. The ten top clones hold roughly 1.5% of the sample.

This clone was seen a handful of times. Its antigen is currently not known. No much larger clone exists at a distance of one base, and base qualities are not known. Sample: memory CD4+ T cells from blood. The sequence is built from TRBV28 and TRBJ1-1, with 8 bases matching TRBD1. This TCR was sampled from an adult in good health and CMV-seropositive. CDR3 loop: CATTGGTEAFF. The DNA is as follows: TGTGCCACAACAGGGGGCACTGAAGCTTTCTTT. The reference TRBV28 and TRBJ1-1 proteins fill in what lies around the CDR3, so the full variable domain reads DVKVTQSSRYLVKRTGEKVFLECVQDMDHENMFWYRQDPGLGLRLIYFSYDVKMKEKGDIPEGYSVSREKKERFSLILESASTNQTSMYLCATTGGTEAFFGQGTRLTVV.